The 21 T cell receptor beta chains given below trace back to one sample, sequenced in a study of shared clonotypes between healthy human individuals. Repertoires were generated with immunoSEQ multiplex PCR, while TCRdb's copy carries only in-frame clones and drops some. The sample contains millions of clones, about 93% of which appear only once. CD45RO-negative cells were positively selected for CCR7, leaving out terminally differentiated effector memory CD45RA+ cells. The sequenced sample consisted of naive CD8+ T cells from PBMCs. Every receptor here comes from a young man in good health. Some clones in this sample may be carry-over from other donors' samples.

This clone was observed once. V and J are TRBV29-1 and TRBJ2-7, with 7 bases that match TRBD2. Losses at the gene ends were 6 bases for V and 1 base for J; bases not matched to a gene: 9. This CDR3 region has 14 residues. Germline lookup yields CDR1 SQVTM and CDR2 ANQGSEA. The CDR3 protein is CSVRGRTGSYEQYF. In DNA, the CDR3 is TGCAGCGTACGCGGGAGAACGGGGTCCTACGAGCAGTACTTC.

The chain joins TRBV6-1 to TRBJ2-7, with D unresolved. The CDR3 has 11 residues. V lost 1 base and J lost 6, with 4 bases in between. Germline V lookup: CDR1 MNHNS, CDR2 SASEGT. CDR3 sequence: CASSEVVEQYF. DNA of the CDR3: TGTGCCAGCAGTGAAGTGGTCGAGCAGTACTTC.

The V gene is TRBV29-1, the J gene TRBJ1-2; 8 bases fit TRBD1. J was trimmed by 2 bases and V by 4 bases; bases with no gene match: 15. The CDR3 has 17 residues. Germline V gives CDR1 SQVTM, CDR2 ANQGSEA. CDR3 nucleotides: TGCAGCGTTGTAAGTCCGGTGCCCCGGACAGGGAACTATGGCTACACCTTC. Encoded protein: CSVVSPVPRTGNYGYTF.

This clone was detected once. The chain recombines TRBV5-6 with TRBJ2-1; D call uncertain. The CDR3 is made up of 15 amino acids. Germline-derived CDR1 and CDR2 are SGHDT and YYEEEE. Between the trimmed V and J ends, which lost 1 base and 2 bases, there was a span of 10 bases. The CDR3 loop is CASSLQARPYNEQFF. The CDR3 DNA follows: TGTGCCAGCAGCTTGCAGGCCCGCCCCTACAATGAGCAGTTCTTC. The whole variable domain, remainder taken from reference TRBV5-6 and TRBJ2-1, is DAGVTQSPTHLIKTRGQQVTLRCSPKSGHDTVSWYQQALGQGPQFIFQYYEEEERQRGNFPDRFSGHQFPNYSSELNVNALLLGDSALYLCASSLQARPYNEQFFGPGTRLTVL.

The rearrangement uses TRBV5-4 and TRBJ2-7; unclear D gene. Germline V gene data show CDR1 as SGHNT and CDR2 as YYREEE (reference sequence). The V gene lost 1 base and the J gene lost 2 bases, with 7 bases spanning the gap. This CDR3 is built from 13 residues. The CDR3 coding sequence is TGTGCCAGCAGCTTGACAAGTCCCTACGAGCAGTACTTC. Translating it yields CASSLTSPYEQYF.

This clone was recorded once. The chain joins TRBV7-2 to TRBJ2-7; 7 bases are a match to TRBD1. The CDR3 is made up of 16 amino acids. Germline CDR1 SGHTA, CDR2 FQGNSA. J gave up 0 bases and V 1 base, and 6 bases lay outside the gene matches. The CDR3 DNA is TGTGCCAGCAGCTTAGGAGGGGGCGGTCCCTCCTACGAGCAGTACTTC. This gives the protein CASSLGGGGPSYEQYF.

The CDR3 sequence is CASSPRDGPYEQYF. The CDR3 DNA reads as TGTGCCAGCAGTCCCCGAGACGGGCCCTACGAGCAGTACTTC. V is TRBV28 and J is TRBJ2-7; no firm D call. The V and J ends lost 5 bases and 2 bases respectively, with 13 bases between them. This CDR3 region has 14 residues. Germline V CDR1 and CDR2: MDHEN, SYDVKM.

This rearrangement joins TRBV4-2 to TRBJ2-1; 12 bases agree with TRBD2. CDR3 length equals 16 residues. Per germline, CDR1 LGHNA and CDR2 YNFKEQ. After removal of 0 bases from V and 5 bases from J, the junction contained 2 bases not matched to a gene. CDR3 coding DNA: TGTGCCAGCAGCCAAGATCGACTAGCGGGGGACAATGAGCAGTTCTTC. Its translation is CASSQDRLAGDNEQFF.

This chain joins TRBV9 and TRBJ2-7, with 10 nucleotides matching TRBD1. Trimming at V came to 2 bases and at J to 3 bases, leaving 8 bases not matched to a gene. Germline V CDR1 and CDR2: SGDLS, YYNGEE. There are 16 residues in the CDR3. The CDR3 bases are TGTGCCAGCAGCGTTATCCCGGGACAGGGGCTCTACGAGCAGTACTTC. Residues: CASSVIPGQGLYEQYF.

The chain is built from TRBV2 and TRBJ1-1, with a tentative D call TRBD1 (5 bases). Germline V gene data show CDR1 as SNHLY and CDR2 as FYNNEI. V gave up 9 bases and J gave up 5 bases, with 25 bases separating them. CDR3 length: 16 amino acids. The CDR3 sequence is CASTMTVRVEMTEAFF. The DNA for the CDR3 is TGTGCCAGTACGATGACCGTCAGGGTTGAAATGACTGAAGCTTTCTTT.

The V gene is TRBV28, the J gene TRBJ2-1, with TRBD2 matching 9 bases. Trimming removed 6 bases from V and 10 bases from J; junction bases left unmatched: 10. Germline CDR1 MDHEN, CDR2 SYDVKM. The length of the CDR3 is 14 residues. CDR3 sequence (DNA): TGTGCCAGCAGCTTTAGCGGGAGCGGAGAGGAGCAGTTCTTC. Residues: CASSFSGSGEEQFF.

This chain connects TRBV7-2 to TRBJ2-4, with 8 bases lining up with TRBD2. Unmatched junction bases numbered 4, after V lost 3 bases and J lost 3 bases. Germline CDR1 is SGHTA and CDR2 is FQGNSA. The CDR3 consists of 15 residues. CDR3 amino acids: CASSFFGGDKNIQYF. For the CDR3, the DNA is TGTGCCAGCAGCTTCTTCGGGGGGGACAAAAACATTCAGTACTTC.

The V call is TRBV9, the J call TRBJ2-3; a possible D gene is TRBD1 (6 bases). Trimming left V 4 bases short and J 5 bases short, with 11 bases between. This CDR3 is built from 13 residues. In germline, CDR1 is SGDLS, CDR2 YYNGEE. The CDR3 nucleotides read TGTGCCAGCAGCACAGGGAAGGGAGATACGCAGTATTTT. Protein: CASSTGKGDTQYF.

Comment on this clone: Other DNA sequences from this sample encode an identical CDR3 as well. The chain employs TRBV27 and TRBJ2-7, with D maybe TRBD1 (7 bases). The CDR3 runs to 15 residues. V was cut by 5 bases and J by 1 base, with 15 bases left in between. The germline V gene has CDR1 MNHEY and CDR2 SMNVEV (reference sequence). DNA for the CDR3: TGTGCCAGCAGTAAGAGACAGGGAGGATCCTACGAGCAGTACTTC. It specifies CASSKRQGGSYEQYF.

This clone was counted once. The V and J genes are TRBV27 and TRBJ1-1; no firm D call. The CDR3 consists of 14 residues. Looked up from germline, CDR1 is MNHEY and CDR2 is SMNVEV (reference sequence). Trimming cost V 8 bases and J 1 base, with 14 bases left between them. The CDR3 reads CASLGPGKNTEAFF. The CDR3 DNA reads TGTGCCAGCTTAGGCCCGGGAAAGAACACTGAAGCTTTCTTT.

The chain combines TRBV7-9 with TRBJ2-7, with 7 bases aligning to TRBD2. This CDR3 contains 14 residues. The germline gives CDR1 SEHNR, CDR2 FQNEAQ (reference sequence). V was clipped by 0 bases and J by 5 bases; unmatched bases: 4. DNA for the CDR3: TGTGCCAGCAGCTTAGCCCTAGCGGAGAACGAGCAGTACTTC. Its protein product is CASSLALAENEQYF.

The chain links TRBV2 to TRBJ2-5, with D tentatively TRBD1 (6 bases). Looked up from germline, CDR1 is SNHLY and CDR2 is FYNNEI. V shed 4 bases and J shed 4 bases, with 13 bases lying between them. This CDR3 contains 14 residues. The CDR3 loop is CASSGTEPRETQYF. The CDR3 coding sequence is TGTGCCAGCAGTGGGACAGAGCCTCGAGAGACCCAGTACTTC.

CDR3 coding DNA: TGTGCCAGCAGTTTATCTCCAGGGTTGACAGATACGCAGTATTTT. Translating gives CASSLSPGLTDTQYF. The chain carries TRBV27 and TRBJ2-3, with a tentative D call TRBD1 (5 bases). The germline V and J ends were trimmed by 0 bases and 3 bases, with 10 bases remaining between them. This CDR3 contains 15 residues. Germline-derived CDR1 and CDR2 are MNHEY and SMNVEV (reference sequence).

The chain is built from TRBV6-5 and TRBJ1-1; D is ambiguous. V shed 0 bases and J shed 0 bases, with 5 bases lying between them. The germline gives CDR1 MNHEY, CDR2 SVGAGI. The CDR3 runs to 14 residues. The CDR3 here is CASSYSFMNTEAFF. In DNA, the CDR3 is TGTGCCAGCAGTTACTCGTTCATGAACACTGAAGCTTTCTTT.

With regard to this clone: This same CDR3 is encoded by further DNA sequences in the sample. The J gene is TRBJ2-3, the V gene TRBV29-1, with 10 bases identical to TRBD1. Germline CDR1 reads SQVTM; CDR2 reads ANQGSEA. Trimming took 6 bases from V and 3 from J; bases not matched to a gene: 9. The CDR3 has 15 amino acids. CDR3 in amino acids: CSVGRTGGSTDTQYF. In nucleotides, the CDR3 is TGCAGCGTGGGACGGACAGGGGGTTCTACAGATACGCAGTATTTT.

This clone was observed a single time. V is TRBV19 and J is TRBJ1-2; the D is unclear. CDR1 and CDR2 (germline): LNHDA, SQIVND (reference sequence). The CDR3 length is 11 residues. V lost 1 base and J 10 bases, leaving 7 bases between the germline ends. The CDR3 is CASSIGPVYTF. The CDR3 DNA follows: TGTGCCAGTAGTATAGGGCCGGTCTACACCTTC.